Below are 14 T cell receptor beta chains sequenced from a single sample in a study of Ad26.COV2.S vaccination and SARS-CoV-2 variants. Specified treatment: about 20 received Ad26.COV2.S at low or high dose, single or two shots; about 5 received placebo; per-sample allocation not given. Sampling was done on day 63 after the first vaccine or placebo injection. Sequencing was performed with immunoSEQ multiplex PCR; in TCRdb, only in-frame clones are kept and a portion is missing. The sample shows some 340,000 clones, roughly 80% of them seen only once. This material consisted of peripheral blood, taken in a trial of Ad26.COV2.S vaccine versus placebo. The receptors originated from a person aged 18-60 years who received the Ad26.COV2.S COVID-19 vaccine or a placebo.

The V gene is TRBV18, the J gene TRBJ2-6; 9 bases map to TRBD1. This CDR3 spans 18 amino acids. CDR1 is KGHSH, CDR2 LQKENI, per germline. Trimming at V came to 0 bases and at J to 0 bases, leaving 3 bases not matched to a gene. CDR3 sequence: CASSPPGQGLSGANVLTF. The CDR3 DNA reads TGTGCCAGCTCACCACCGGGACAGGGCCTCTCTGGGGCCAACGTCCTGACTTTC.

The DNA for the CDR3 is TGCAGTGCTAGTAGCGGGGGGGCCTACAATGAGCAGTTCTTC. Protein product: CSASSGGAYNEQFF. The chain recombines TRBV20-1 with TRBJ2-1, with 11 bases aligning to TRBD2. Per the germline V gene, CDR1 is DFQATT and CDR2 is SNEGSKA (reference sequence). The J segment lost 2 bases and the V segment lost 3 bases, leaving 0 bases of the junction unmatched. The CDR3 totals 14 residues.

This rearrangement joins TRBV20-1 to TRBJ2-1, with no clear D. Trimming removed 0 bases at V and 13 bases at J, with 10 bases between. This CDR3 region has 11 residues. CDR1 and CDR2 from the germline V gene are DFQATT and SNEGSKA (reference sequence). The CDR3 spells CSARDTPAQFF. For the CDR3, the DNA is TGCAGTGCTAGAGATACCCCGGCCCAGTTCTTC.

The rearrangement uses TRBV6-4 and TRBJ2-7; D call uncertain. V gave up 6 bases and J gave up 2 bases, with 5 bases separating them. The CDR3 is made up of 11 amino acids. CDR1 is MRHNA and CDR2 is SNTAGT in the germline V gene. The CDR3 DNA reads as TGTGCCAGCAGACAGACCTACGAGCAGTACTTC. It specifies CASRQTYEQYF.

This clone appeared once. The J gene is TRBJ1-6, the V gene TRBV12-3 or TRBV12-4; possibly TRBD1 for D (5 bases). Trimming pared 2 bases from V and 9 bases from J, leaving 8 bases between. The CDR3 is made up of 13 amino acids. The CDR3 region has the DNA TGTGCCAGCAGTTTACAGGGCGGTTCACCCCTCCACTTT. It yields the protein CASSLQGGSPLHF.

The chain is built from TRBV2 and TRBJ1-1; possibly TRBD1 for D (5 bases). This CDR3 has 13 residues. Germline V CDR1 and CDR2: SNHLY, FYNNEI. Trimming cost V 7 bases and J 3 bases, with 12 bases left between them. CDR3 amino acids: CASNSGLYTEAFF. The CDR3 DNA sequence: TGTGCCAGCAACTCAGGGTTGTACACTGAAGCTTTCTTT. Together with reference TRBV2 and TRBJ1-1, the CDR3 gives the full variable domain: EPEVTQTPSHQVTQMGQEVILRCVPISNHLYFYWYRQILGQKVEFLVSFYNNEISEKSEIFDDQFSVERPDGSNFTLKIRSTKLEDSAMYFCASNSGLYTEAFFGQGTRLTVV.

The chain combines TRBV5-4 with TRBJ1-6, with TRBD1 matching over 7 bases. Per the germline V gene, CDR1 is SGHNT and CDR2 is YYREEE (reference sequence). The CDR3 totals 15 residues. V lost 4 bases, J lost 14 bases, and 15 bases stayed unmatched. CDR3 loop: CASSIPGQPLGTLHF. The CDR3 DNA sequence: TGTGCCAGCAGCATCCCGGGACAGCCGCTTGGGACCCTCCACTTT.

Here the CDR3 DNA reads TGCGCCAGCAGCATATCATCAGGTAACACTGAAGCTTTCTTT. Protein product: CASSISSGNTEAFF. V gene TRBV5-1 combines with J gene TRBJ1-1; D is uncertain. The germline V and J ends were trimmed by 4 bases and 2 bases, with 12 bases remaining between them. The CDR3 spans 14 residues. The V gene's germline CDR1 is SGHRS and CDR2 YFSETQ.

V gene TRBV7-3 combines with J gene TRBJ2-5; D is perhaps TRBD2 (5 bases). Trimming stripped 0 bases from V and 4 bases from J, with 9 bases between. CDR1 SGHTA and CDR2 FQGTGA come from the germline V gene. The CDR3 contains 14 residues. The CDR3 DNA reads TGTGCCAGCAGCTTAACCGCACTAGGAGAGACCCAGTACTTC. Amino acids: CASSLTALGETQYF.

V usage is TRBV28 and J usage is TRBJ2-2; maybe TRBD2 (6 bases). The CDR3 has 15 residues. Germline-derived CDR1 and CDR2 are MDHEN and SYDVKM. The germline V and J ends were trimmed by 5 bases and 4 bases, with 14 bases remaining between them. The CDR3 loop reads CASSSTREITGELFF. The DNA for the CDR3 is TGTGCCAGCAGTAGTACGCGGGAAATCACCGGGGAGCTGTTTTTT.

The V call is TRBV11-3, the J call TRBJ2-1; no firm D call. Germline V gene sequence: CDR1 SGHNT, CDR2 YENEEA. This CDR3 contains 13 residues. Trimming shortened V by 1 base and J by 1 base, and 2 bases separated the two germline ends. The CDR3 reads CASSLGSYNEQFF. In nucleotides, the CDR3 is TGTGCCAGCAGCTTAGGATCCTACAATGAGCAGTTCTTC.

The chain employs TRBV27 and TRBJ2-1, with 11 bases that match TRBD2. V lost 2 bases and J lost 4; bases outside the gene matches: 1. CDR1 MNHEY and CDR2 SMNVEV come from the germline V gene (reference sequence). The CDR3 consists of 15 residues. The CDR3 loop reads CASSLTSGGYNEQFF. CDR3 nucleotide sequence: TGTGCCAGCAGTTTAACTAGCGGGGGATACAATGAGCAGTTCTTC.

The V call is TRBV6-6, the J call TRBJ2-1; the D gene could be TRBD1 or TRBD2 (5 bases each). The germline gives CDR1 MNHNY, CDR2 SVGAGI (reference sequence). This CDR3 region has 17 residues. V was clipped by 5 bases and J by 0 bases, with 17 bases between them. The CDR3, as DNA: TGTGCCAGCAGTCGCCCAAGCAGGGAGAGCTCCTACAATGAGCAGTTCTTC. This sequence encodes CASSRPSRESSYNEQFF.

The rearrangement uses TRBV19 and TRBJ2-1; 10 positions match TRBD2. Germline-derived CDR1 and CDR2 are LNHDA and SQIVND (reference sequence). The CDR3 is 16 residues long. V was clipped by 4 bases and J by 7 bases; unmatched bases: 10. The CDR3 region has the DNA TGTGCCAGTAGTAAAGTTACTAGCGGGGTAGGGAATGAGCAGTTCTTC. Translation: CASSKVTSGVGNEQFF.